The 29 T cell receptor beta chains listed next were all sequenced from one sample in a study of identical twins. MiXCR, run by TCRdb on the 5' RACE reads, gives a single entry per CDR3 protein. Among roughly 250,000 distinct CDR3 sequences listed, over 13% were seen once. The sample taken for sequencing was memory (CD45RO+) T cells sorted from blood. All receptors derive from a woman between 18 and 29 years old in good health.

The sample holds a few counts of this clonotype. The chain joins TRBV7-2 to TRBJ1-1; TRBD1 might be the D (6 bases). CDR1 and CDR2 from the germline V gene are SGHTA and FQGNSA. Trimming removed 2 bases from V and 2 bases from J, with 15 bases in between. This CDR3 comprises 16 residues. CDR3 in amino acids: CASSLFGGAFNTEAFF. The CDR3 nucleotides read TGTGCCAGCAGCTTATTTGGGGGCGCCTTTAACACTGAAGCTTTCTTT. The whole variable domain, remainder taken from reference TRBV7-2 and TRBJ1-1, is GAGVSQSPSNKVTEKGKDVELRCDPISGHTALYWYRQSLGQGLEFLIYFQGNSAPDKSGLPSDRFSAERTGGSVSTLTIQRTQQEDSAVYLCASSLFGGAFNTEAFFGQGTRLTVV.

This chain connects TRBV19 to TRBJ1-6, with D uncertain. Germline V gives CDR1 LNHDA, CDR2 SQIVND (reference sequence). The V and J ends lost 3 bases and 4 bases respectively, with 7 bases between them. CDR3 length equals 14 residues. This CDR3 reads CASSMGSYNSPLHF. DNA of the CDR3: TGTGCCAGTAGTATGGGGAGTTATAATTCACCCCTCCACTTT.

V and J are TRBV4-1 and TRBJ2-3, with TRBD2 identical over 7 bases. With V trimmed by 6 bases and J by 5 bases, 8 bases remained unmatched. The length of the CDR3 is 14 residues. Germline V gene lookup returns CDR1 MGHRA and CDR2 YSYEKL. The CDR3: CASRRTGGGDTQYF. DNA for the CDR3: TGCGCCAGCAGAAGGACGGGAGGCGGAGATACGCAGTATTTT.

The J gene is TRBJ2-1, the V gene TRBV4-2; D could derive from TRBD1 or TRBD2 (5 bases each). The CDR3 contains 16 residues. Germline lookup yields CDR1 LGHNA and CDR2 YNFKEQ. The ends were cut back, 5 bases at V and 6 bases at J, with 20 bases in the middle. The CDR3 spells CASSAQSSGPGNEQFF. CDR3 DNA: TGTGCCAGCAGCGCTCAGTCATCGGGGCCGGGCAATGAGCAGTTCTTC.

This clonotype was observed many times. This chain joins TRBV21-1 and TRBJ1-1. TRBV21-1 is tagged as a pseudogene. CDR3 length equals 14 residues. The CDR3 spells CASSKWRGPTEAFF. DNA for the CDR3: TGTGCCAGCAGCAAATGGAGGGGACCAACTGAAGCTTTCTTT.

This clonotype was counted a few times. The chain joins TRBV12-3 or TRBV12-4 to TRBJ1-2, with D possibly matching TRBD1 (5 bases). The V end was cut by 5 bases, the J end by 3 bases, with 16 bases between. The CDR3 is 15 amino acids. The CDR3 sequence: CASSPPYDRHYGYTF. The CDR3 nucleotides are TGTGCCAGCAGTCCACCCTATGACAGACACTATGGCTACACCTTC.

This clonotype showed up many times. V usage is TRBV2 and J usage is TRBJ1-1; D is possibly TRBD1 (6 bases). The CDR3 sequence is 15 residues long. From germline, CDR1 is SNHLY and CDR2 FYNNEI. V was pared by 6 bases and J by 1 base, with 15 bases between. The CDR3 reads CASSPTGRRNTEAFF. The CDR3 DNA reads TGTGCCAGCAGCCCTACAGGGAGGAGGAACACTGAAGCTTTCTTT.

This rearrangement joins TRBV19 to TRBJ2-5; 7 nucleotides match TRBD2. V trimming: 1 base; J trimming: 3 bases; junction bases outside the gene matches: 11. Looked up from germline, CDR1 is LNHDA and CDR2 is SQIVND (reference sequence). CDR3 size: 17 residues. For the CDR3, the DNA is TGTGCCAGTAGTATAGTGTTCGGCGGGAGAGGAGAAGAGACCCAGTACTTC. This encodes CASSIVFGGRGEETQYF. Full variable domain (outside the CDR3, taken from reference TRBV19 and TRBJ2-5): DGGITQSPKYLFRKEGQNVTLSCEQNLNHDAMYWYRQDPGQGLRLIYYSQIVNDFQKGDIAEGYSVSREKKESFPLTVTSAQKNPTAFYLCASSIVFGGRGEETQYFGPGTRLLVL.

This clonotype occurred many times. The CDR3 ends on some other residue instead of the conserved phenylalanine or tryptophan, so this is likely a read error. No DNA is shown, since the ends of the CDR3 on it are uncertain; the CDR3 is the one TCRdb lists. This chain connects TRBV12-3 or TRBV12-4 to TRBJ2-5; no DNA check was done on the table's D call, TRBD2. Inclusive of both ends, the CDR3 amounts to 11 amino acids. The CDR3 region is CASSLGLATVL.

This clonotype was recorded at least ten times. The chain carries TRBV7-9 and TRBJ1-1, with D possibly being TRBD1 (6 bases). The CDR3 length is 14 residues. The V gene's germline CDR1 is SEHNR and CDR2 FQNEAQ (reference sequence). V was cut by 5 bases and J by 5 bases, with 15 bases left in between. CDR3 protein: CASSLQGSQTEAFF. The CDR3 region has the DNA TGTGCCAGCAGCCTACAGGGTAGTCAGACTGAAGCTTTCTTT. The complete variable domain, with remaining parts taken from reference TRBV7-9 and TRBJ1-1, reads DTGVSQNPRHKITKRGQNVTFRCDPISEHNRLYWYRQTLGQGPEFLTYFQNEAQLEKSRLLSDRFSAERPKGSFSTLEIQRTEQGDSAMYLCASSLQGSQTEAFFGQGTRLTVV.

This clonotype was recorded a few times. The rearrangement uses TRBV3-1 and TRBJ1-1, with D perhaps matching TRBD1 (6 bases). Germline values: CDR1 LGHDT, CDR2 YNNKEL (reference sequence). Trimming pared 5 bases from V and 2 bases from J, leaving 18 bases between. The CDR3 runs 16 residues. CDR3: CASSWALDSDNTEAFF. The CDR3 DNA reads TGTGCCAGCAGCTGGGCTTTGGACAGCGATAACACTGAAGCTTTCTTT.

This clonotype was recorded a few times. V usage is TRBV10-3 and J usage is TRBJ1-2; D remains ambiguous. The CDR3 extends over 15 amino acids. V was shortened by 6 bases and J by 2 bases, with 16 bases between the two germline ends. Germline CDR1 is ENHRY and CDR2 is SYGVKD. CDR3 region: CAISAGPAENYGYTF. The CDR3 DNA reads TGTGCCATCAGCGCTGGACCGGCAGAGAACTATGGCTACACCTTC.

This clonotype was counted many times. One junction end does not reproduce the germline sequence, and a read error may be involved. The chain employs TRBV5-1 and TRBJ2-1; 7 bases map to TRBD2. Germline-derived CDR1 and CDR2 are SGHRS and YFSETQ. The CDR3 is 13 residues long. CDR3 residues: CATSGTYYNEQFF. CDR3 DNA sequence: TGCGCCACCAGCGGGACTTACTACAATGAGCAGTTCTTC.

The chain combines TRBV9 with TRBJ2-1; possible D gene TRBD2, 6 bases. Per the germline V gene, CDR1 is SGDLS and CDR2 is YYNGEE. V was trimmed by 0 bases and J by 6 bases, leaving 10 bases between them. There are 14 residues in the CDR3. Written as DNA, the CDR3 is TGTGCCAGCAGCGTAGGTACGGGAGTCAATGAGCAGTTCTTC. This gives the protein CASSVGTGVNEQFF.

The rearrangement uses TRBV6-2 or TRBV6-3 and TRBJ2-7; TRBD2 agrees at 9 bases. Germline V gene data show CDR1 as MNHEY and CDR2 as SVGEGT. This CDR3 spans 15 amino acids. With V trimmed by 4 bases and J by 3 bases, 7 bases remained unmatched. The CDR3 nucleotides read TGTGCCAGCAGTTCCGCGGGACTAGCAGACTACGAGCAGTACTTC. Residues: CASSSAGLADYEQYF.

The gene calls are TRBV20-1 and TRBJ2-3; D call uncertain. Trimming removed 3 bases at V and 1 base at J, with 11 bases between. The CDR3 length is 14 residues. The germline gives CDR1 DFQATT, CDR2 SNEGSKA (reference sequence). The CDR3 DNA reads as TGCAGTGCTAGTTCTCCGGCTCGCACAGATACGCAGTATTTT. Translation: CSASSPARTDTQYF.

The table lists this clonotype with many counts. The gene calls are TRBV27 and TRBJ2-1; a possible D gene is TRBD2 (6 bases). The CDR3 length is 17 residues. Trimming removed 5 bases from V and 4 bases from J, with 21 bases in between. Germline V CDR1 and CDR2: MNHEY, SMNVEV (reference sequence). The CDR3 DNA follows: TGTGCCAGCAGTACCGAGGAGCGGGCCCAAAGTTACAATGAGCAGTTCTTC. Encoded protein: CASSTEERAQSYNEQFF.

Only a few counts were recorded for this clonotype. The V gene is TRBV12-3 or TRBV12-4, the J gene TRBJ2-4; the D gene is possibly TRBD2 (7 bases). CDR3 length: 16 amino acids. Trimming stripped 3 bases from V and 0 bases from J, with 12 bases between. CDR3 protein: CASSLRGGLAKNIQYF. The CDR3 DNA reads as TGTGCCAGCAGTTTGAGGGGGGGCCTAGCCAAAAACATTCAGTACTTC.

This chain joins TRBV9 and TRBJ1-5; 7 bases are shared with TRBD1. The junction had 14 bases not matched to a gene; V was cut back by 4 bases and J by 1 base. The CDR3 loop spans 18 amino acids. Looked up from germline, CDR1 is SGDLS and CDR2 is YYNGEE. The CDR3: CASSLTGAQRQSNQPQHF. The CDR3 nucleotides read TGTGCCAGCAGCCTCACAGGGGCCCAACGACAGAGCAATCAGCCCCAGCATTTT.

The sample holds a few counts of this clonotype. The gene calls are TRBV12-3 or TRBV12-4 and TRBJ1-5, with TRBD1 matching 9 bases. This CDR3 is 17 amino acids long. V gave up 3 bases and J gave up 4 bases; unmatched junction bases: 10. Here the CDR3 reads CASSLGTGSAGNQPQHF. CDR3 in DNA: TGTGCCAGCAGTTTGGGGACAGGGTCCGCAGGGAATCAGCCCCAGCATTTT.

CDR3: CASSQGTQYF. Here the CDR3 DNA reads TGTGCCAGCAGCCAGGGGACCCAGTACTTC. The chain has TRBV3-1 and TRBJ2-5; D is unresolved. The V end was cut by 3 bases, the J end by 7 bases, with 3 bases between. The CDR3 spans 10 residues. Looked up from germline, CDR1 is LGHDT and CDR2 is YNNKEL (reference sequence).

CDR3 in amino acids: CASSPGQNMNTEAFF. The CDR3 DNA reads as TGTGCCAGCTCACCGGGACAGAACATGAACACTGAAGCTTTCTTT. This chain links TRBV18 with TRBJ1-1, with 7 nucleotides matching TRBD1. V lost 3 bases and J lost 0; bases outside the gene matches: 4. This CDR3 is built from 15 residues. Germline assignment: CDR1 KGHSH and CDR2 LQKENI.

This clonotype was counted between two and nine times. Written as DNA, the CDR3 is TGTGCCAGCACCTTACTAGCGGGAGTGAACGAGCAGTACTTC. Protein product: CASTLLAGVNEQYF. The V and J genes are TRBV12-3 or TRBV12-4 and TRBJ2-7, with 11 bases matching TRBD2. This CDR3 is 14 amino acids long. V trimming: 7 bases; J trimming: 5 bases; junction bases outside the gene matches: 7.

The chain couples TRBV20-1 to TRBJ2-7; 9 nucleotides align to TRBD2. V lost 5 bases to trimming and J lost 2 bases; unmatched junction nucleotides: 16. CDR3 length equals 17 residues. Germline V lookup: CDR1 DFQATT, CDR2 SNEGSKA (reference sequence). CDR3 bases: TGCAGTGCTCAATCCTCCTCAGCGGGAGGACTCACCTACGAGCAGTACTTC. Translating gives CSAQSSSAGGLTYEQYF.

CDR3 sequence (DNA): TGTGCCAGCAGCAGACAGGGCCTAGGCTACACCTTC. Encoded protein: CASSRQGLGYTF. The gene calls are TRBV12-3 or TRBV12-4 and TRBJ1-2, with 7 bases aligning to TRBD1. The CDR3 covers 12 residues. V was clipped by 6 bases and J by 8 bases; unmatched bases: 6.

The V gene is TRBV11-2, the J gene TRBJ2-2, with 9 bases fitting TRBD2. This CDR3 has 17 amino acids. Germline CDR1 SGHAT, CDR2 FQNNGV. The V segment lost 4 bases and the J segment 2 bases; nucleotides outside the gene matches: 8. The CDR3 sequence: CASSSRLTSGNTGELFF. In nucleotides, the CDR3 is TGTGCCAGCAGCTCTCGCCTGACTAGCGGAAACACCGGGGAGCTGTTTTTT. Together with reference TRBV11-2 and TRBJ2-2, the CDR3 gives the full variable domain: EAGVAQSPRYKIIEKRQSVAFWCNPISGHATLYWYQQILGQGPKLLIQFQNNGVVDDSQLPKDRFSAERLKGVDSTLKIQPAKLEDSAVYLCASSSRLTSGNTGELFFGEGSRLTVL.

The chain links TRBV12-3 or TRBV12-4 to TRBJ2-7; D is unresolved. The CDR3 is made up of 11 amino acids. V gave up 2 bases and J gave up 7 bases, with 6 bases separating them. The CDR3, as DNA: TGTGCCAGCAGTTTAAAAGGGGAGCAGTACTTC. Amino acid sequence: CASSLKGEQYF.

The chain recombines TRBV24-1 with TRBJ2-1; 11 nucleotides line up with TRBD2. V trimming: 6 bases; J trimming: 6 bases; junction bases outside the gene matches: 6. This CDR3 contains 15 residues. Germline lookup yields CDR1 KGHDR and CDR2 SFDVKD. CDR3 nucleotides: TGTGCCACCAGTTATAGCGGGGGGGCAGGCAATGAGCAGTTCTTC. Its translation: CATSYSGGAGNEQFF.

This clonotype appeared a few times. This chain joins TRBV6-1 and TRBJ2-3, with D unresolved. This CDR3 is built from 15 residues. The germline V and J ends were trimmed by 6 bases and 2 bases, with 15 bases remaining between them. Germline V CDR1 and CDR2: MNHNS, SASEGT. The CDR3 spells CASSCALGFTDTQYF. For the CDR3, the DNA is TGTGCCAGCAGCTGCGCCTTAGGGTTCACAGATACGCAGTATTTT.